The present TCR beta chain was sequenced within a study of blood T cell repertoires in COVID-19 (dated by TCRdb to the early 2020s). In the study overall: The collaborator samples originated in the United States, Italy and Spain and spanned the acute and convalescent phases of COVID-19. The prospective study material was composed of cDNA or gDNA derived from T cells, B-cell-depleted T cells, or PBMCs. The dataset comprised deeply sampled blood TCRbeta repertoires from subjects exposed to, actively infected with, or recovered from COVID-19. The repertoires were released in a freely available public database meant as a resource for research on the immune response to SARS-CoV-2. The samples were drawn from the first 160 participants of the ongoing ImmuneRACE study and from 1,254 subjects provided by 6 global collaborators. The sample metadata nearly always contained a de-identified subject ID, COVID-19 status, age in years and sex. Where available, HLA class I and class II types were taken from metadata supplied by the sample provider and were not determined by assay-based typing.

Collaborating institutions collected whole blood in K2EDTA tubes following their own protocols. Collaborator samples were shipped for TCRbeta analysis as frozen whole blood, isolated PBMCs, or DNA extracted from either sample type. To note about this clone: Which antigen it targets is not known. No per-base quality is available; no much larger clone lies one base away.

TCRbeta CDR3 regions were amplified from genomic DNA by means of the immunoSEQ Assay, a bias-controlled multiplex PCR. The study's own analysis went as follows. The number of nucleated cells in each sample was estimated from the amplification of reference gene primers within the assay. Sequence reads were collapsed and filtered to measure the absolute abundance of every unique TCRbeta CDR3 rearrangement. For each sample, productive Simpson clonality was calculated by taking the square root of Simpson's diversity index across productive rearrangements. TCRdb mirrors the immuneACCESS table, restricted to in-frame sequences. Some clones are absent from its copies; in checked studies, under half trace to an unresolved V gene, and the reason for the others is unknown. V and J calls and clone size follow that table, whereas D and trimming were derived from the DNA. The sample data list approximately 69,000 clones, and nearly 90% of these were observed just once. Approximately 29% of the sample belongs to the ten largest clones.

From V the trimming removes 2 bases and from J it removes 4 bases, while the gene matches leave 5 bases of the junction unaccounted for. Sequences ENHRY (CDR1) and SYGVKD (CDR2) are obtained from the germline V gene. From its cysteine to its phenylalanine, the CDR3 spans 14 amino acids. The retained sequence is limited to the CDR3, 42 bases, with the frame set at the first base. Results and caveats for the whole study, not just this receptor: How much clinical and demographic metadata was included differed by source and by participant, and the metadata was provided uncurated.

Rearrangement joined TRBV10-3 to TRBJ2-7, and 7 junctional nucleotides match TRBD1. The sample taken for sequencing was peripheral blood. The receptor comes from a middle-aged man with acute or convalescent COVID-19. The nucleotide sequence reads TGTGCCATCAGTGAGGGGACAGCCAGATACGAGCAGTACTTC. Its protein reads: CAISEGTARYEQYF.